What follows are 10 T cell receptor beta chains derived from one specimen sequenced in a study of blood T cell repertoires in COVID-19. Sequencing used immunoSEQ multiplex PCR; TCRdb keeps in-frame clones, though not all of them. The sample includes just under 250,000 clones, approximately 83% seen only once; the top ten take about 3%. The sample consisted of peripheral blood. These receptors originate from a woman in her twenties or thirties who had recovered from COVID-19.

The V and J genes are TRBV5-1 and TRBJ1-1; 11 bases fit TRBD1. Per the germline V gene, CDR1 is SGHRS and CDR2 is YFSETQ. V shed 3 bases and J 5 bases; nucleotides not matched to a gene: 12. This CDR3 has 17 residues. CDR3 coding DNA: TGCGCCAGCAGCTCGACCCTTTCCGGGACAGGGGGTACTGAAGCTTTCTTT. It translates to CASSSTLSGTGGTEAFF. Supplemented by reference TRBV5-1 and TRBJ1-1, the full variable domain reads KAGVTQTPRYLIKTRGQQVTLSCSPISGHRSVSWYQQTPGQGLQFLFEYFSETQRNKGNFPGRFSGRQFSNSRSEMNVSTLELGDSALYLCASSSTLSGTGGTEAFFGQGTRLTVV.

This clone has more than one count but fewer than ten. The rearrangement uses TRBV9 and TRBJ1-5, with TRBD1 as a possible D gene (5 bases). The germline V and J ends were trimmed by 7 bases and 5 bases, with 7 bases remaining between them. Germline values: CDR1 SGDLS, CDR2 YYNGEE. This CDR3 is 11 amino acids long. The DNA for the CDR3 is TGTGCCAGCGGACAAGATCAGCCCCAGCATTTT. Its translation: CASGQDQPQHF.

The chain couples TRBV10-3 to TRBJ2-5; TRBD2 matches at 7 bases. The germline V gene encodes CDR1 ENHRY and CDR2 SYGVKD. The trim removed 0 bases at V and 5 bases at J, leaving 12 bases unmatched. The CDR3 is made up of 17 amino acids. DNA of the CDR3: TGTGCCATCAGTGAGTCGCGAGAGGGCGCGGGAGAGGAGACCCAGTACTTC. It encodes CAISESREGAGEETQYF.

The V gene is TRBV5-1, the J gene TRBJ2-7; tentative D call: TRBD2 (6 bases). This CDR3 has 16 residues. Trimming removed 0 bases at V and 1 base at J, with 14 bases between. Germline CDR1 is SGHRS and CDR2 is YFSETQ. Written as DNA, the CDR3 is TGCGCCAGCAGCTTGGGTGGGGAACGGGGGTCCTACGAGCAGTACTTC. This codes for CASSLGGERGSYEQYF.

Only a few counts were recorded for this clone. V usage is TRBV4-1 and J usage is TRBJ1-5, with D maybe TRBD1 (5 bases). The ends were cut back, 0 bases at V and 5 bases at J, with 11 bases in the middle. The CDR3 extends over 15 amino acids. From germline, CDR1 is MGHRA and CDR2 YSYEKL. The CDR3 nucleotides read TGCGCCAGCAGCCAAGATGAAGGGGTCCATCAGCCCCAGCATTTT. It specifies CASSQDEGVHQPQHF.

The chain recombines TRBV20-1 with TRBJ2-5, with 16 bases lining up with TRBD2. Germline CDR1 and CDR2: DFQATT and SNEGSKA (reference sequence). CDR3 length: 16 amino acids. The J segment lost 5 bases and the V segment lost 3 bases, leaving 6 bases of the junction unmatched. CDR3: CSASGTSGGVRETQYF. DNA for the CDR3: TGCAGTGCTAGTGGGACTAGCGGGGGGGTTCGGGAGACCCAGTACTTC.

The table lists this clone with a count of one. This chain connects TRBV6-5 to TRBJ2-5; perhaps TRBD1 as D (6 bases). V was trimmed by 2 bases and J by 2 bases, leaving 9 bases between them. This CDR3 region has 14 residues. Germline V gives CDR1 MNHEY, CDR2 SVGAGI. CDR3 region: CASSYTRGQETQYF. As DNA, the CDR3 is TGTGCCAGCAGTTACACCAGGGGACAAGAGACCCAGTACTTC.

The V and J genes are TRBV4-3 and TRBJ1-1; 7 nucleotides align to TRBD1. V lost 4 bases to trimming and J lost 7 bases; unmatched junction nucleotides: 3. This CDR3 has 12 amino acids. Per the germline V gene, CDR1 is LGHNA and CDR2 is YSLEER. The CDR3, as DNA: TGCGCCAGCAGCCGAAACAGGGGTGAAGCTTTCTTT. Translation: CASSRNRGEAFF.

This clone was observed a few times. V usage is TRBV3-1 (or the pseudogene TRBV3-2) and J usage is TRBJ2-2; TRBD1 matches at 10 bases. The V gene's germline CDR1 is LGHDT and CDR2 YNNKEL (reference sequence). The CDR3 has 18 amino acids. V was pared by 6 bases and J by 6 bases, with 16 bases of the junction left unmatched. CDR3 nucleotide sequence: TGTGCCAGCAGAGAAACCGGGACAGGGGTTTTTTATTCCGGGGAGCTGTTTTTT. Translation: CASRETGTGVFYSGELFF.

This chain uses TRBV18 with TRBJ2-5; TRBD2 might be the D (5 bases). CDR1 is KGHSH, CDR2 LQKENI, per germline. This CDR3 contains 11 residues. The V and J ends lost 5 bases and 5 bases respectively, with 6 bases between them. The CDR3 region has the DNA TGTGCCAGCTCATGGGAGGAGACCCAGTACTTC. Its protein is CASSWEETQYF.